Listed below are T cell receptor beta chains from one sample, sequenced in a study of cytomegalovirus exposure and HLA in healthy donors. Generated by immunoSEQ multiplex PCR, the TCRdb table keeps only in-frame clones and is missing some. The table shows some 150,000 clones, with 75% to 80% occurring only once. The sample taken for sequencing was PBMCs. Receptors were obtained from a male donor in good health and CMV-seronegative. The CDR3 runs from the conserved cysteine through the conserved F or W. A D gene is named only where the DNA matches it firmly.

d_call | j_call | v_call | cdr3_aa
TRBD1 | TRBJ2-3 | TRBV4-1 | CASSQAGTDFTDTQYF
- | TRBJ2-3 | TRBV2 | CASGGIGGPDTQYF
- | TRBJ1-2 | TRBV5-1 | CASSLGQGNYGYTF
TRBD1 | TRBJ2-1 | TRBV11-2 | CASSLRPGQGSYNEQFF
- | TRBJ1-2 | TRBV4-2 | CASSQEPSQGGYGYTF
- | TRBJ1-1 | TRBV9 | CASSVAGRGNTEAFF
TRBD1 | TRBJ1-6 | TRBV10-3 | CAISEFNRGWSKSPLHF
- | TRBJ2-3 | TRBV9 | CASSVAKPTDTQYF
- | TRBJ2-3 | TRBV10-3 | CAISESSDADTQYF
- | TRBJ2-3 | TRBV11-2 | CASSLGGGGDTQYF
TRBD1 | TRBJ1-2 | TRBV28 | CATGQGRGYTF
- | TRBJ1-4 | TRBV10-3 | CAIGVRGQRMDEKLFF
- | TRBJ1-1 | TRBV4-1 | CASSQLGLASTEAFF
- | TRBJ2-5 | TRBV30 | CAWSVTVGRGGETQYF
TRBD1 | TRBJ2-7 | TRBV6-5 | CASSPQTGFSYEQYF
TRBD1 | TRBJ2-1 | TRBV13 | CASSTGGGGYNEQFF
TRBD1 | TRBJ2-3 | TRBV9 | CASSSGGSTDTQYF
TRBD1 | TRBJ1-1 | TRBV6-5 | CATFGQGVEAFF
TRBD1 | TRBJ2-7 | TRBV2 | CASSSTGHEQYF
TRBD2 | TRBJ2-7 | TRBV18 | CASSPGGTYEQYF
- | TRBJ2-1 | TRBV4-3 | CASSQDPPSYNEQFF
- | TRBJ1-2 | TRBV5-4 | CASSWPGEGTHGYTF
TRBD2 | TRBJ2-2 | TRBV30 | CAWSRGGTGELFF
- | TRBJ2-1 | TRBV7-2 | CASSLAGREQFF
TRBD2 | TRBJ2-1 | TRBV7-9 | CASSLGSGGPDNEQFF